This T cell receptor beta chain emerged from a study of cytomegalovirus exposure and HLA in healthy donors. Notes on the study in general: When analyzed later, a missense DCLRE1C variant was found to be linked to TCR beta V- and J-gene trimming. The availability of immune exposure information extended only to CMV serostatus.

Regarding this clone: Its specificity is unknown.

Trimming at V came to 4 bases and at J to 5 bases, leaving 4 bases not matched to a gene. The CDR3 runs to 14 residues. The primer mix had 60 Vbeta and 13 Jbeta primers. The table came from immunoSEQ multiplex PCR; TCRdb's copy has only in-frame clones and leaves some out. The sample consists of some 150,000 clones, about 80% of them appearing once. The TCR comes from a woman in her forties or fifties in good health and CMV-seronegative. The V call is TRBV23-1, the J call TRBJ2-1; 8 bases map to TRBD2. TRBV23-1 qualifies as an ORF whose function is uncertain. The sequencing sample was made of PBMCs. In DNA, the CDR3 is TGCGCCAGCAGTCTAGCGGGATATAACAATGAGCAGTTCTTC. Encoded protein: CASSLAGYNNEQFF.